A selection of T cell receptor beta chains follows, all from one sample in a study of a mutant IDH1 vaccine in newly diagnosed glioma. Measured with immunoSEQ multiplex PCR; TCRdb has only the in-frame clones, and not every one. Of about 21,000 clones in the sample, 89% were seen once. These TCRs are of unknown antigen specificity. The input for sequencing was PBMCs, taken from a glioma patient whose treatment included an IDH1 peptide vaccine. These receptors were collected from a woman aged 35 to 49 with glioma. Both conserved end residues are part of each CDR3. Each record gives: CDR3 protein, CDR3 DNA, V gene, clone size, D gene, J gene. A D gene is named only where the DNA matches it firmly. For some rows the clone size is stated as once, few or many, or as a class when expanded; others skip it.

cdr3_aa: CAWSGATGAAEAFF
cdr3_nt: TGTGCCTGGAGTGGAGCCACAGGGGCTGCTGAAGCTTTCTTT
v_call: TRBV30
clone_size: once
d_call: TRBD1
j_call: TRBJ1-1

cdr3_aa: CASSSGLSRGGTDTQYF
cdr3_nt: TGTGCCAGCAGCTCTGGGTTGTCGCGGGGGGGCACAGATACGCAGTATTTT
v_call: TRBV7-2
clone_size: .
d_call: TRBD2
j_call: TRBJ2-3

cdr3_aa: CASSLNRYEQYF
cdr3_nt: TGCGCCAGCAGCTTGAATCGCTACGAGCAGTACTTC
v_call: TRBV5-1
clone_size: .
d_call: .
j_call: TRBJ2-7

cdr3_aa: CASSRKGPQNYGYTF
cdr3_nt: TGTGCCAGTAGCCGGAAGGGGCCCCAAAACTATGGCTACACCTTC
v_call: TRBV19
clone_size: .
d_call: .
j_call: TRBJ1-2

cdr3_aa: CAWTLAGGPWGTDTQYF
cdr3_nt: TGTGCCTGGACACTAGCGGGAGGGCCTTGGGGCACAGATACGCAGTATTTT
v_call: TRBV30
clone_size: .
d_call: TRBD2
j_call: TRBJ2-3

cdr3_aa: CASSADSYSPLHF
cdr3_nt: TGTGCCAGCAGCGCTGACAGCTATTCACCCCTCCACTTT
v_call: TRBV7-2
clone_size: .
d_call: .
j_call: TRBJ1-6

cdr3_aa: CASSRWGIVRRGPTYNEQFF
cdr3_nt: TGCGCCAGCAGCCGCTGGGGAATAGTCCGGAGGGGCCCTACCTACAATGAGCAGTTCTTC
v_call: TRBV4-1
clone_size: .
d_call: .
j_call: TRBJ2-1

cdr3_aa: CASAGEGDGYTF
cdr3_nt: TGTGCCAGTGCGGGGGAGGGTGACGGCTACACCTTC
v_call: TRBV5-6
clone_size: .
d_call: .
j_call: TRBJ1-2

cdr3_aa: CASALPGTQYF
cdr3_nt: TGCGCCAGTGCCCTCCCAGGGACCCAGTACTTC
v_call: TRBV10-2
clone_size: .
d_call: .
j_call: TRBJ2-5

cdr3_aa: CASSRDPIALYGYTF
cdr3_nt: TGTGCCAGCTCCCGGGATCCCATCGCCCTATATGGCTACACCTTC
v_call: TRBV7-9
clone_size: .
d_call: .
j_call: TRBJ1-2

cdr3_aa: CASSVSGTTEAFF
cdr3_nt: TGTGCCAGCAGCGTAAGCGGGACGACTGAAGCTTTCTTT
v_call: TRBV9
clone_size: .
d_call: .
j_call: TRBJ1-1

cdr3_aa: CATSRDAGGTQYF
cdr3_nt: TGTGCCACCAGCAGAGATGCGGGGGGGACCCAGTACTTC
v_call: TRBV15
clone_size: .
d_call: TRBD2
j_call: TRBJ2-5

cdr3_aa: CAPQVTAANSPLHF
cdr3_nt: TGTGCCCCCCAGGTAACAGCTGCCAATTCACCCCTCCACTTT
v_call: TRBV6-6
clone_size: .
d_call: .
j_call: TRBJ1-6

cdr3_aa: CAWAGQVGYTF
cdr3_nt: TGTGCCTGGGCGGGGCAGGTTGGCTACACCTTC
v_call: TRBV30
clone_size: .
d_call: .
j_call: TRBJ1-2

cdr3_aa: CAWRISGRVNEQFF
cdr3_nt: TGTGCCTGGAGGATTAGCGGGAGGGTAAATGAGCAGTTCTTC
v_call: TRBV30
clone_size: .
d_call: TRBD2
j_call: TRBJ2-1

cdr3_aa: CAWSKRAGSYEQYF
cdr3_nt: TGTGCCTGGTCTAAGAGGGCGGGATCCTACGAGCAGTACTTC
v_call: TRBV30
clone_size: .
d_call: .
j_call: TRBJ2-7

cdr3_aa: CASSLSGTDTQYF
cdr3_nt: TGTGCCAGCAGCTTAAGCGGCACAGATACGCAGTATTTT
v_call: TRBV5-4
clone_size: .
d_call: .
j_call: TRBJ2-3

cdr3_aa: CASRGLGESYGYTF
cdr3_nt: TGTGCCAGCAGAGGCCTGGGCGAAAGCTATGGCTACACCTTC
v_call: TRBV6-5
clone_size: .
d_call: .
j_call: TRBJ1-2

cdr3_aa: CASSYNHRVNEQYF
cdr3_nt: TGTGCCAGCAGTTATAACCACAGGGTCAACGAGCAGTACTTC
v_call: TRBV6-5
clone_size: .
d_call: .
j_call: TRBJ2-7

cdr3_aa: CASSQTGLSGYTF
cdr3_nt: TGCGCCAGCAGCCAGACAGGGTTAAGTGGCTACACCTTC
v_call: TRBV4-1
clone_size: .
d_call: TRBD1
j_call: TRBJ1-2

cdr3_aa: CAIRRTGDHEQYF
cdr3_nt: TGTGCCATCAGACGGACAGGAGATCACGAGCAGTACTTC
v_call: TRBV10-3
clone_size: .
d_call: TRBD1
j_call: TRBJ2-7

cdr3_aa: CASSSESGGGLYEQYF
cdr3_nt: TGTGCCAGCAGCTCGGAAAGCGGGGGGGGTCTCTACGAGCAGTACTTC
v_call: TRBV13
clone_size: .
d_call: TRBD2
j_call: TRBJ2-7

cdr3_aa: CASSDLEWGDTDTQYF
cdr3_nt: TGTGCCAGCAGTGATCTAGAATGGGGGGATACGGATACGCAGTATTTT
v_call: TRBV6-1
clone_size: .
d_call: .
j_call: TRBJ2-3

cdr3_aa: CASSTGTGSNEQYF
cdr3_nt: TGCGCCAGCAGCACCGGGACAGGGTCTAACGAGCAGTACTTC
v_call: TRBV5-1
clone_size: .
d_call: TRBD1
j_call: TRBJ2-7

cdr3_aa: CASSLRLAGGYEQYF
cdr3_nt: TGTGCCAGTAGTTTACGACTAGCGGGAGGCTACGAGCAGTACTTC
v_call: TRBV19
clone_size: .
d_call: TRBD2
j_call: TRBJ2-7

cdr3_aa: CASSPEGRTGELFF
cdr3_nt: TGCGCCAGCAGCCCGGAGGGCCGCACCGGGGAGCTGTTTTTT
v_call: TRBV5-1
clone_size: once
d_call: .
j_call: TRBJ2-2

cdr3_aa: CASSQRTREDEQYF
cdr3_nt: TGCGCCAGCAGCCAGAGAACAAGGGAGGACGAGCAGTACTTC
v_call: TRBV4-3
clone_size: .
d_call: .
j_call: TRBJ2-7